These T cell receptor beta chains were read from a single sample in a study of early T cells in non-severe SARS-CoV-2 infection. Via MiXCR, TCRdb re-called the 5' RACE reads, giving one row per CDR3 protein. The table records under 140,000 distinct CDR3 sequences, around an eighth of them present only once. Sequencing used whole blood, obtained at baseline. The receptor set was obtained from an adult who was a healthcare worker with PCR-confirmed SARS-CoV-2 infection or an uninfected control (not recorded which). CDR3s include the opening cysteine and the closing phenylalanine or tryptophan. The D gene is left open where the match is weak. Clone size is given for some rows only: seen once, a few or many times, or a class if the clone is expanded.

cdr3_nt	cdr3_aa	clone_size	cdr3_length	v_call	j_call	d_call
TGTGCCAGCAGCTTAGCACAGGGCAGCTCTGGAAACACCATATATTTT	CASSLAQGSSGNTIYF	few	16	TRBV7-6	TRBJ1-3	-
TGCAGTGCTCCTCCCCCACTGAACACCGGGGAGCTGTTTTTT	CSAPPPLNTGELFF	-	14	TRBV20-1	TRBJ2-2	-
TGCAGCGTTGTGCGGAACACTGAAGCTTTCTTT	CSVVRNTEAFF	many	11	TRBV29-1	TRBJ1-1	-
TGCAGTGCTAGGGGACTAGCGGGAGGGCCAAGCAGCACAGATACGCAGTATTTT	CSARGLAGGPSSTDTQYF	many	18	TRBV20-1	TRBJ2-3	TRBD2
TGTGCCAGCAGCTTGATTCAGGGGAGGGTACGGGAGCAGTTCTTC	CASSLIQGRVREQFF	few	15	TRBV5-5	TRBJ2-1	-
TGTGCCAGCAGATACAGGGGGTCTGAGTACAATGAGCAGTTCTTC	CASRYRGSEYNEQFF	-	15	TRBV7-2	TRBJ2-1	TRBD1
TGTGCCAGCAGGACCTACAATGAGCAGTTCTTC	CASRTYNEQFF	-	11	TRBV28	TRBJ2-1	-
TGTGCCAGCAGCTTAGCGGGGGGGGCCCAGCCCCAGCATTTT	CASSLAGGAQPQHF	many	14	TRBV7-9	TRBJ1-5	-
TGTGCCAGCAGTTTCCCGCAGGCACAAGGGGACTATGGCTACACCTTC	CASSFPQAQGDYGYTF	many	16	TRBV28	TRBJ1-2	-
TGTGCCAGCAGTTACGACAGCTTCTATGGCTACACCTTC	CASSYDSFYGYTF	many	13	TRBV6-2/TRBV6-3	TRBJ1-2	-
TGCAGTGCTAGAGATTGGAGCCAAGGAAACACCATATATTTT	CSARDWSQGNTIYF	-	14	TRBV20-1	TRBJ1-3	-
TGTGCCAGTAGGGACAGGCAACCGAATCAGCCCCAGCATTTT	CASRDRQPNQPQHF	few	14	TRBV19	TRBJ1-5	TRBD1
TGTGCCAGCAGCCCCCGGTTGTCAGGGTATGAAGCTTTCTTT	CASSPRLSGYEAFF	-	14	TRBV9	TRBJ1-1	-
TGTGCCAGCAGTGATTATGGCGGTGCCCAGCATTTT	CASSDYGGAQHF	many	12	TRBV2	TRBJ1-5	-
TGTGCCAGCAGCTTAACCCATCCTGGCTACACCTTC	CASSLTHPGYTF	few	12	TRBV7-2	TRBJ1-2	-
TGCGCCAGCAGCTGGGACGCGAGTACTGAAGCTTTCTTT	CASSWDASTEAFF	few	13	TRBV5-1	TRBJ1-1	-
TGTGCCAGCAGCTTAGCGGGAATAGAGGAGACCCAGTACTTC	CASSLAGIEETQYF	-	14	TRBV5-4	TRBJ2-5	TRBD2
TGCAGTGCTAGAGATCGGGGTCTTTTTCAGTATTTT	CSARDRGLFQYF	-	12	TRBV20-1	TRBJ2-3	-
TGTGCCAGCAGCGTAGAAGTTAACCGGGAGCTGTTTTTT	CASSVEVNRELFF	-	13	TRBV9	TRBJ2-2	-
TGTGCCACCGGGACTAGCGGGGGACAAGAGACCCAGTACTTC	CATGTSGGQETQYF	-	14	TRBV7-9	TRBJ2-5	TRBD2
TGTGCCAGCAGCAAAGCGCGGAGGAAGGGCAAGGACAGGGGTCAGCCCCAGCATTTT	CASSKARRKGKDRGQPQHF	many	19	TRBV21-1	TRBJ1-5	-
TGTGCCAGCAGCGCTGGACAGGGGAGGTCCTACAATGAGCAGTTCTTC	CASSAGQGRSYNEQFF	-	16	TRBV9	TRBJ2-1	TRBD1
TGTGCCAGCTCACCAGGCAGGGGGGATGAGCAGTTCTTC	CASSPGRGDEQFF	-	13	TRBV18	TRBJ2-1	-
TGTGCCAGTAGTGACCGGGACAGGGGCGAGTCAAATAATTCACCCCTCCACTTT	CASSDRDRGESNNSPLHF	many	18	TRBV19	TRBJ1-6	TRBD1
TGTGCCAGCACCCCGGGCCCGCTGACAGATACGCAGTATTTT	CASTPGPLTDTQYF	few	14	TRBV2	TRBJ2-3	-
TGTGCCAGCAGCTTACAAGAGAGATTAAACACTGAAGCTTTCTTT	CASSLQERLNTEAFF	-	15	TRBV7-8	TRBJ1-1	-
TGTGCCAGCAGTCTTAGAGGGGGAAAAGAGACCCAGTACTTC	CASSLRGGKETQYF	many	14	TRBV2	TRBJ2-5	-
TGCGCCAGCAGCTCCTTAGGTCTAGCAGATACGCAGTATTTT	CASSSLGLADTQYF	-	14	TRBV5-1	TRBJ2-3	-
TGTGCCAGCAGCCCAGACGGGTTGGCAGACAGGGGAGCTTTCTTT	CASSPDGLADRGAFF	-	15	TRBV7-2	TRBJ1-1	TRBD1
TGTGCCATCAGTGGGCCCAGGGATGGGAACACTGAAGCTTTCTTT	CAISGPRDGNTEAFF	many	15	TRBV10-3	TRBJ1-1	-
TGTGCCAGCAGCTTAGAGGAGGGAACGACGCAGTATTTT	CASSLEEGTTQYF	medium-sized	13	TRBV7-8	TRBJ2-3	-
TGTGCCAGCCAATTTCTAGTGACTGAAGCTTTCTTT	CASQFLVTEAFF	-	12	TRBV12-3/TRBV12-4	TRBJ1-1	-
TGCGCCAGCAGCCGGTCGGGAGATCTGGAGGGCACTGAAGCTTTCTTT	CASSRSGDLEGTEAFF	many	16	TRBV5-1	TRBJ1-1	-
TGTGCCAGCAGTTTTCGGGACCAAGAGACCCAGTACTTC	CASSFRDQETQYF	few	13	TRBV28	TRBJ2-5	-
TGTGCCAGCAGGACTAGCACCTACGAGCAGTACTTC	CASRTSTYEQYF	-	12	TRBV2	TRBJ2-7	TRBD2
TGCAGCGTTCGGACTAGCCCCTTTGTCGTGTATGAGCAGTTCTTC	CSVRTSPFVVYEQFF	-	15	TRBV29-1	TRBJ2-1	TRBD2
TGCAGTGCAGCCCAGGGCCGGACCCCCTACGAGCAGTACTTC	CSAAQGRTPYEQYF	-	14	TRBV20-1	TRBJ2-7	-
TGTGCCAGCAGAACTACAGGGGCGACCCAGCATTTT	CASRTTGATQHF	many	12	TRBV2	TRBJ1-5	TRBD1
TGTGCCAGCACGCAGGGGGAGACCCAGTACTTC	CASTQGETQYF	-	11	TRBV5-6	TRBJ2-5	-
TGCAGTGCTAGAGCGACTAGCGGGGACTACAATGAGCAGTTCTTC	CSARATSGDYNEQFF	few	15	TRBV20-1	TRBJ2-1	TRBD2
TGTGCCAGCAGTCGGGGGACTCCTTACTCTGGAAACACCATATATTTT	CASSRGTPYSGNTIYF	-	16	TRBV5-4	TRBJ1-3	-
TGCGCCAGCAGCCAAGAAGGGTTTGGCCCAAATAGACCTAAAAACATTCAGTACTTC	CASSQEGFGPNRPKNIQYF	few	19	TRBV4-1	TRBJ2-4	-
TGTGCCAGCAGCACGCGCGGGACAGGGGACTACGAGCAGTACTTC	CASSTRGTGDYEQYF	-	15	TRBV5-5	TRBJ2-7	TRBD1
TGCAGTGCTCCTCGGCTGAATGAGCAGTTCTTC	CSAPRLNEQFF	few	11	TRBV20-1	TRBJ2-1	-
TGCGCCAGCAGTGAGGGCAGGACGGGAAAACTGTTTTTT	CASSEGRTGKLFF	many	13	TRBV10-2	TRBJ1-4	-
TGTGCCAGCAGCACGCGTCTAGCGGGGGGACGCACAGATACGCAGTATTTT	CASSTRLAGGRTDTQYF	-	17	TRBV7-2	TRBJ2-3	TRBD2
TGTGCCAGCCGTCCCGAAGGACAGGGGAACACTGAAGCTTTCTTT	CASRPEGQGNTEAFF	-	15	TRBV12-3/TRBV12-4	TRBJ1-1	TRBD1
TGTGCCACCAGTGAGGGACGGCCCAGGGGGCACAATGAGCAGTTCTTC	CATSEGRPRGHNEQFF	few	16	TRBV24-1	TRBJ2-1	TRBD1
TGCGCCAGCAGCTTCCAGGAGCCCACAGATACGCAGTATTTT	CASSFQEPTDTQYF	many	14	TRBV5-1	TRBJ2-3	-
TGTGCCAGCAGTCCGGGGGCGGGCCGAGAGACCCAGTACTTC	CASSPGAGRETQYF	-	14	TRBV9	TRBJ2-5	-
TGCGCCAGCAGCGAGGCCTCAAGGAGGCCCCAGTACTTC	CASSEASRRPQYF	-	13	TRBV5-1	TRBJ2-5	-